This T cell receptor (beta chain) was recorded in a study of blood T cell repertoires in COVID-19. The CDR3 length is 13 residues. Trimming removed 4 bases at V and 9 bases at J, with 15 bases between. Assay used: immunoSEQ multiplex PCR; TCRdb lists only in-frame clones, some missing. The sample contains around 300,000 clones, approximately 89% of which appear only once. This clonotype originated in a woman aged 60-75 years who had recovered from COVID-19. The genes are TRBV12-3 or TRBV12-4 and TRBJ2-5; no definite D call. The sample was PBMCs or T cells enriched from blood (not recorded which). Written as DNA, the CDR3 is TGTGCCAGCAGTTCCCCTTTATATCGGTCCCAGTACTTC. Protein sequence: CASSSPLYRSQYF.